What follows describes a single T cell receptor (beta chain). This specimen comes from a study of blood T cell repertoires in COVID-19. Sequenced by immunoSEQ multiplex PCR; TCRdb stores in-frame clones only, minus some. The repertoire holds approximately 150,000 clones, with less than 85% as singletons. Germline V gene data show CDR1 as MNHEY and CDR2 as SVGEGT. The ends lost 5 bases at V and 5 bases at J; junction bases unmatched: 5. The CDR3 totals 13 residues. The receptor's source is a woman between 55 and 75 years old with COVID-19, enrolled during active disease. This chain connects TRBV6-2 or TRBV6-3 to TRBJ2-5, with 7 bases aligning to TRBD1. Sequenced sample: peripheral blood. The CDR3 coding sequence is TGTGCCAGCAGTCGACAGGGATCCGAGACCCAGTACTTC. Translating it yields CASSRQGSETQYF.